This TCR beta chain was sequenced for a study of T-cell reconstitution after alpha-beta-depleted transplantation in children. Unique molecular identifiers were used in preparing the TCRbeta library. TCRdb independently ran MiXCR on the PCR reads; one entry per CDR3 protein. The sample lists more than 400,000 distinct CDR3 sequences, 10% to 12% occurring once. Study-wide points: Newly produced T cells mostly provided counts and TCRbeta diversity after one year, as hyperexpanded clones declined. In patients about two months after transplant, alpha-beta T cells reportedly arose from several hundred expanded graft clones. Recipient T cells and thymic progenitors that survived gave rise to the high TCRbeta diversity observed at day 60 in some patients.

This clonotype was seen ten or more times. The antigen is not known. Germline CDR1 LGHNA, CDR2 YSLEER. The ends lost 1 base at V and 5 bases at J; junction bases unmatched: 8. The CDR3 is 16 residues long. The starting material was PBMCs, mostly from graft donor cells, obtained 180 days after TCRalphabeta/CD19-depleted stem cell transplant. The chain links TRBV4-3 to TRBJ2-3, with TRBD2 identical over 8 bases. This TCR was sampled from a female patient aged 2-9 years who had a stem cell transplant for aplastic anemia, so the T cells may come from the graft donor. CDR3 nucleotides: TGCGCCAGCAGCCAAGTAGCAGCGGGAGTGAAAGATACGCAGTATTTT. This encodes CASSQVAAGVKDTQYF.